This T cell receptor (beta chain) was observed in a study of blood T cell repertoires in COVID-19. Turning to the study itself: There were acute and convalescent COVID-19 samples, and they came from the United States, Italy and Spain.

In the source study's methods: Using reference gene primer amplification, nucleated cell counts were estimated. The repertoire was sequenced with immunoSEQ multiplex PCR; TCRdb's copy has only in-frame clones and lacks some. From that table come the V and J calls and clone size; the DNA was used to work out D and trimming. The table records about 240,000 clones, around 87% of them present only once. Germline assignment: CDR1 SQVTM and CDR2 ANQGSEA. This CDR3 region has 14 residues. With 6 bases clipped from V and 6 bases from J, the junction kept 8 bases outside the gene matches. Sequencing used peripheral blood. The chain has TRBV29-1 and TRBJ2-5, with TRBD1 matching 12 bases. This sequence originates from a man aged 55-75 years who had recovered from COVID-19. The CDR3 DNA reads TGCAGCGTCCATGAAGGGACAGGGGGCAAGACCCAGTACTTC. Translated, it gives CSVHEGTGGKTQYF.